Shown below are 6 T cell receptor beta chains from a single sample sequenced in a study of blood T cell repertoires in COVID-19. The data were produced by immunoSEQ multiplex PCR, yet TCRdb's version contains in-frame clones alone and is incomplete. The repertoire has a few hundred thousand clones, around 89% of them found once; the top ten carry around 2.5%. The sample consisted of PBMCs or T cells enriched from blood (not recorded which). These receptors all come from a woman in her 40s with acute COVID-19.

The chain is built from TRBV7-2 and TRBJ2-7, with D hard to call. The ends were cut back, 5 bases at V and 1 base at J, with 12 bases in the middle. CDR1 is SGHTA, CDR2 FQGNSA, per germline. The CDR3 has 14 amino acids. The CDR3 DNA follows: TGTGCCAGCAGCGAAACCTATTATTCCTACGAGCAGTACTTC. The encoded protein is CASSETYYSYEQYF.

CDR3 bases: TGTGCCAGCAGTAGGGGACAGGGTGGTAACTATGGCTACACCTTC. This gives the protein CASSRGQGGNYGYTF. V and J are TRBV6-5 and TRBJ1-2, with 9 bases lining up with TRBD1. V was clipped by 5 bases and J by 1 base; unmatched bases: 5. The CDR3 loop spans 15 amino acids. Germline V gives CDR1 MNHEY, CDR2 SVGAGI.

The gene calls are TRBV11-2 and TRBJ1-6; D is ambiguous. Between the trimmed V and J ends, which lost 5 bases and 5 bases, there was a span of 10 bases. The germline V gene has CDR1 SGHAT and CDR2 FQNNGV. This CDR3 is 14 amino acids long. CDR3 sequence (DNA): TGTGCCAGCAGCCGATACGGGGATAATTCACCCCTCCACTTT. Translation gives CASSRYGDNSPLHF.

The CDR3 protein is CASRRDRLLETQYF. CDR3 in DNA: TGTGCCAGCCGAAGGGACAGGCTTCTAGAGACCCAGTACTTC. The chain combines TRBV2 with TRBJ2-5, with TRBD1 matching over 8 bases. This CDR3 region has 14 residues. Germline assignment: CDR1 SNHLY and CDR2 FYNNEI. Trimming removed 8 bases from V and 4 bases from J; junction bases left unmatched: 9.

The chain employs TRBV5-4 and TRBJ1-2; the D gene is possibly TRBD1 (6 bases). Germline loops: CDR1 SGHNT, CDR2 YYREEE (reference sequence). This CDR3 has 15 residues. V lost 0 bases, J lost 4 bases, and 13 bases lay in between. CDR3 amino acids: CASSLGGGSIYGYTF. The CDR3 DNA sequence: TGTGCCAGCAGCTTGGGAGGGGGAAGCATCTATGGCTACACCTTC.

This chain uses TRBV27 with TRBJ1-2; TRBD1 might be the D (5 bases). The germline CDR1 and CDR2 sequences are MNHEY and SMNVEV (reference sequence). V shed 1 base and J shed 3 bases, with 24 bases lying between them. The CDR3 totals 19 residues. The CDR3 region is CASSLYFRRPGGVYYGYTF. Written as DNA, the CDR3 is TGTGCCAGCAGTTTATATTTTCGTCGCCCGGGGGGGGTATACTATGGCTACACCTTC.